The entry below describes one T cell receptor beta chain. Its antigen is not known. Germline CDR1 and CDR2: WNHNN and SYGVQD (reference sequence). The CDR3 is made up of 14 amino acids. Trimming cost V 9 bases and J 4 bases; bases outside gene matches: 5. This sample was included in a study of cytomegalovirus exposure and HLA in healthy donors. General study findings and limits: Earlier analysis looked at TCR beta V segments, and most were productive about 90% or about 30% of the time. Among the sequence variants, a highly shared cluster was likely an artifact of sequencing. In vitro checks showed that three CMV-associated chains really do target CMV antigens.

The study ran its PCR with 60 Vbeta and 13 Jbeta primers. Here immunoSEQ multiplex PCR was the method, and the copy in TCRdb shows in-frame clones only, minus some. The data hold approximately 42,000 clones, with roughly 80% observed a single time. The rearrangement uses TRBV10-1 and TRBJ1-5, with TRBD1 identical over 11 bases. Sequenced: PBMCs. This receptor was taken from a man between 45 and 60 years old in good health and CMV-seronegative. The CDR3 sequence: CASRDRGFNQPQHF. CDR3 bases: TGCGCCAGTAGGGACAGGGGGTTTAATCAGCCCCAGCATTTT.